What follows are 11 T cell receptor beta chains derived from one specimen sequenced in a study of blood T cells in healthy people across ages (dated by TCRdb to the mid-2010s). The library was obtained by 5' RACE. Sequenced on an Illumina HiSeq 2500. A second PCR of 7 to 11 cycles was run with a J-beta primer mix and a sample-barcoded 5' primer. In TCRdb, the public reads were trimmed at Q25 with fastp and aligned with MiXCR, with productive beta chains retained. Entries that share a CDR3 protein sequence are merged under the most common genes and DNA. Here the sample has about 900,000 distinct CDR3 sequences; about 44% occur a single time. Jointly, the top ten make up around 15% of the sample. The sequencing sample was made of blood. Source of these receptors: a man aged 30-40 years in good health.

This rearrangement joins TRBV28 to TRBJ2-3; the match to TRBD1 covers 10 bases. V lost 5 bases to trimming and J lost 5 bases; unmatched junction nucleotides: 7. The V gene's germline CDR1 is MDHEN and CDR2 SYDVKM. This CDR3 has 15 amino acids. This chain's CDR3 is CASSTWDRGGDTQYF. The CDR3 DNA sequence: TGTGCCAGCAGTACCTGGGACAGGGGAGGAGATACGCAGTATTTT.

In DNA form, the CDR3 reads TGTGCCACCACATGGGGCCTTTCCTCCTACGAGCAGTACTTC. Its protein is CATTWGLSSYEQYF. The chain employs TRBV7-2 and TRBJ2-7; possible D gene TRBD1, 5 bases. Trimming shortened V by 10 bases and J by 0 bases, and 16 bases separated the two germline ends. This CDR3 comprises 14 residues. In germline, CDR1 is SGHTA, CDR2 FQGNSA.

This rearrangement joins TRBV20-1 to TRBJ1-5; 8 nucleotides align to TRBD1. Germline trimming cut 5 bases from V and 2 bases from J; bases unmatched to any gene: 2. The CDR3 runs 13 residues. Germline V gene lookup returns CDR1 DFQATT and CDR2 SNEGSKA (reference sequence). The CDR3 DNA is TGCAGTGCTTGGACAGGGTGCAATCAGCCCCAGCATTTT. It yields the protein CSAWTGCNQPQHF.

This clonotype was counted between two and nine times. This chain uses TRBV20-1 with TRBJ2-3; D is undetermined. The V gene lost 3 bases and the J gene lost 4 bases, with 11 bases spanning the gap. The CDR3 covers 13 residues. Germline-derived CDR1 and CDR2 are DFQATT and SNEGSKA (reference sequence). CDR3 DNA sequence: TGCAGTGCTAGCTTCCAGGTGGCAGATACGCAGTATTTT. Translating it yields CSASFQVADTQYF.

The V call is TRBV19, the J call TRBJ2-1; D is unclear. V lost 3 bases and J 5 bases, leaving 8 bases between the germline ends. Germline-derived CDR1 and CDR2 are LNHDA and SQIVND (reference sequence). The CDR3 has 13 amino acids. The DNA for the CDR3 is TGTGCCAGTAGTATCACCCCTAACAATGAGCAGTTCTTC. As protein: CASSITPNNEQFF.

This chain joins TRBV5-1 and TRBJ2-6, with D tentatively TRBD1 or TRBD2 (5 bases each). CDR3 length: 17 residues. The ends were cut back, 6 bases at V and 3 bases at J, with 19 bases in the middle. The germline V gene encodes CDR1 SGHRS and CDR2 YFSETQ. Here the CDR3 DNA reads TGCGCCAGCACCTTAATCAGGGACGTGGTTGGGGCCAACGTCCTGACTTTC. Translated: CASTLIRDVVGANVLTF.

The chain links TRBV3-1 to TRBJ2-7; 11 bases fit TRBD2. Germline assignment: CDR1 LGHDT and CDR2 YNNKEL (reference sequence). The CDR3 runs 16 residues. V trimming: 2 bases; J trimming: 3 bases; junction bases outside the gene matches: 6. The CDR3 reads CASSQPRLAGSYEQYF. The DNA of the CDR3 is TGTGCCAGCAGCCAACCTCGACTAGCGGGGAGCTACGAGCAGTACTTC.

The chain employs TRBV4-2 and TRBJ1-2, with no clear D. V was cut by 0 bases and J by 4 bases, with 12 bases left in between. CDR1 and CDR2 (germline): LGHNA, YNFKEQ. The CDR3 extends over 15 amino acids. As DNA, the CDR3 is TGTGCCAGCAGCCAAGACCTAGGTGAAATCTATGGCTACACCTTC. It is translated as CASSQDLGEIYGYTF.

The chain employs TRBV2 and TRBJ2-1; D ambiguous. Germline CDR1 and CDR2: SNHLY and FYNNEI. V was trimmed by 11 bases and J by 4 bases, leaving 9 bases between them. This CDR3 comprises 11 residues. The CDR3 protein is CAGKAYNEQFF. The CDR3 nucleotides are TGTGCCGGCAAGGCATACAATGAGCAGTTCTTC.

This clonotype was counted ten times or more. This chain joins TRBV6-2 or TRBV6-3 and TRBJ2-3; no reliable D call. The V and J ends lost 6 bases and 7 bases respectively, with 8 bases between them. The CDR3 covers 11 residues. The germline V gene has CDR1 MNHEY and CDR2 SVGEGT. CDR3 residues: CASSHRNTQYF. The DNA for the CDR3 is TGTGCCAGCAGCCACCGAAATACGCAGTATTTT.

The chain has TRBV7-9 and TRBJ2-2, with 7 bases lining up with TRBD1. This CDR3 has 16 residues. Trimming removed 5 bases from V and 1 base from J; junction bases left unmatched: 7. The V gene's germline CDR1 is SEHNR and CDR2 FQNEAQ (reference sequence). The CDR3 here is CASSARGQLNTGELFF. The CDR3 coding sequence is TGTGCCAGCAGCGCTAGGGGACAGTTGAACACCGGGGAGCTGTTTTTT.